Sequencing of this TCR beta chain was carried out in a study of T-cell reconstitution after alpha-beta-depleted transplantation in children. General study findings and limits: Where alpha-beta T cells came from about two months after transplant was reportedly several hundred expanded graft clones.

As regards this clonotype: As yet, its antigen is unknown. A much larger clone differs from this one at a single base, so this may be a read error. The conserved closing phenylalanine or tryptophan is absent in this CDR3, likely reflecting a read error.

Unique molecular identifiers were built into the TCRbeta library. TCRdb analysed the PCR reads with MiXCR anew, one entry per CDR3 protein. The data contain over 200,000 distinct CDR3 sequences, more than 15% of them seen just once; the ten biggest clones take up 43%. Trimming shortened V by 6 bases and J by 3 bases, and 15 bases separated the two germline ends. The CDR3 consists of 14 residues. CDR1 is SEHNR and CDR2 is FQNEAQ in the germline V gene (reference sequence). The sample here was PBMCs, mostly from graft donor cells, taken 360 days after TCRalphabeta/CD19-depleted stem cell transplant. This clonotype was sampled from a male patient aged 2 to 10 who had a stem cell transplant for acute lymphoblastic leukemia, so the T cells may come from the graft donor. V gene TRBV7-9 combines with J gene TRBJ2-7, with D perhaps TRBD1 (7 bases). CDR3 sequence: CASSLQGGDYEQYY. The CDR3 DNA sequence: TGTGCCAGCAGTCTCCAGGGGGGAGACTACGAGCAGTACTAC.